The entry below describes one T cell receptor beta chain. This clonotype showed up just a few times. Its antigen target is currently unknown. Base-call qualities are not available, and no considerably larger clone is one nucleotide away. CDR1 and CDR2, looked up from the germline V gene (reference sequence), are MNHEY and SMNVEV. At the junction V is shortened by 7 bases and J by 1 base; bases outside the gene matches: 5. There are 15 amino acids in the CDR3, from cysteine to phenylalanine inclusive. Of all the DNA, just the CDR3 is kept, 45 bases in frame from base 1. These data belong to a study of patients and donors after allogeneic stem cell transplantation (dated by TCRdb to the early 2020s). Libraries were built with RT-PCR. The sample was run on a NextSeq 550. TCRdb itself trimmed the public reads at Q25 with fastp, ran MiXCR and retained productive beta chains. Duplicate CDR3 protein sequences are folded into a single record with the most common DNA and genes. The sample records about 57,000 distinct CDR3 sequences, 13% of which are singletons. The ten largest clones take up roughly 34% of the sample.

Here the chain combines TRBV27 and TRBJ2-3; 10 junctional bases match TRBD2. Sequencing was done on a sample of blood, either unsorted or a sorted T cell fraction (not recorded which). This TCR derives from a human donor who was either an allogeneic HSCT recipient or a stem cell or donor lymphocyte infusion donor (not recorded which). It is not recorded whose cells these are; they may come from a transplant donor. At the DNA level, the sequence is TGTGCCAGCATAGCCGGGACTAGCGGCACAGATACGCAGTATTTT. It codes for CASIAGTSGTDTQYF.